The 2 T cell receptor beta chains given below trace back to one sample, sequenced in a study of blood T cell repertoires in COVID-19. Only in-frame clones appear in the TCRdb table, and some are missing; sequencing was by immunoSEQ multiplex PCR. The sample holds roughly 110,000 clones, approximately 78% seen once. Sequences were obtained from peripheral blood. These receptors were collected from a man between 65 and 85 years old with acute or convalescent COVID-19.

The chain combines TRBV9 with TRBJ2-3, with D uncertain. V lost 0 bases and J 4 bases, leaving 6 bases between the germline ends. The CDR3 is made up of 13 amino acids. Germline loops: CDR1 SGDLS, CDR2 YYNGEE. The CDR3: CASSVGVADTQYF. CDR3 nucleotide sequence: TGTGCCAGCAGCGTAGGTGTAGCAGATACGCAGTATTTT.

The chain employs TRBV24-1 and TRBJ1-4, with D maybe TRBD1 (5 bases). Trimming took 4 bases from V and 8 from J, leaving 10 bases between them. The CDR3 sequence is 13 residues long. Per the germline V gene, CDR1 is KGHDR and CDR2 is SFDVKD. CDR3 nucleotides: TGTGCCACCAGTGACCAGGGTCGGGAAAAACTGTTTTTT. Protein: CATSDQGREKLFF.